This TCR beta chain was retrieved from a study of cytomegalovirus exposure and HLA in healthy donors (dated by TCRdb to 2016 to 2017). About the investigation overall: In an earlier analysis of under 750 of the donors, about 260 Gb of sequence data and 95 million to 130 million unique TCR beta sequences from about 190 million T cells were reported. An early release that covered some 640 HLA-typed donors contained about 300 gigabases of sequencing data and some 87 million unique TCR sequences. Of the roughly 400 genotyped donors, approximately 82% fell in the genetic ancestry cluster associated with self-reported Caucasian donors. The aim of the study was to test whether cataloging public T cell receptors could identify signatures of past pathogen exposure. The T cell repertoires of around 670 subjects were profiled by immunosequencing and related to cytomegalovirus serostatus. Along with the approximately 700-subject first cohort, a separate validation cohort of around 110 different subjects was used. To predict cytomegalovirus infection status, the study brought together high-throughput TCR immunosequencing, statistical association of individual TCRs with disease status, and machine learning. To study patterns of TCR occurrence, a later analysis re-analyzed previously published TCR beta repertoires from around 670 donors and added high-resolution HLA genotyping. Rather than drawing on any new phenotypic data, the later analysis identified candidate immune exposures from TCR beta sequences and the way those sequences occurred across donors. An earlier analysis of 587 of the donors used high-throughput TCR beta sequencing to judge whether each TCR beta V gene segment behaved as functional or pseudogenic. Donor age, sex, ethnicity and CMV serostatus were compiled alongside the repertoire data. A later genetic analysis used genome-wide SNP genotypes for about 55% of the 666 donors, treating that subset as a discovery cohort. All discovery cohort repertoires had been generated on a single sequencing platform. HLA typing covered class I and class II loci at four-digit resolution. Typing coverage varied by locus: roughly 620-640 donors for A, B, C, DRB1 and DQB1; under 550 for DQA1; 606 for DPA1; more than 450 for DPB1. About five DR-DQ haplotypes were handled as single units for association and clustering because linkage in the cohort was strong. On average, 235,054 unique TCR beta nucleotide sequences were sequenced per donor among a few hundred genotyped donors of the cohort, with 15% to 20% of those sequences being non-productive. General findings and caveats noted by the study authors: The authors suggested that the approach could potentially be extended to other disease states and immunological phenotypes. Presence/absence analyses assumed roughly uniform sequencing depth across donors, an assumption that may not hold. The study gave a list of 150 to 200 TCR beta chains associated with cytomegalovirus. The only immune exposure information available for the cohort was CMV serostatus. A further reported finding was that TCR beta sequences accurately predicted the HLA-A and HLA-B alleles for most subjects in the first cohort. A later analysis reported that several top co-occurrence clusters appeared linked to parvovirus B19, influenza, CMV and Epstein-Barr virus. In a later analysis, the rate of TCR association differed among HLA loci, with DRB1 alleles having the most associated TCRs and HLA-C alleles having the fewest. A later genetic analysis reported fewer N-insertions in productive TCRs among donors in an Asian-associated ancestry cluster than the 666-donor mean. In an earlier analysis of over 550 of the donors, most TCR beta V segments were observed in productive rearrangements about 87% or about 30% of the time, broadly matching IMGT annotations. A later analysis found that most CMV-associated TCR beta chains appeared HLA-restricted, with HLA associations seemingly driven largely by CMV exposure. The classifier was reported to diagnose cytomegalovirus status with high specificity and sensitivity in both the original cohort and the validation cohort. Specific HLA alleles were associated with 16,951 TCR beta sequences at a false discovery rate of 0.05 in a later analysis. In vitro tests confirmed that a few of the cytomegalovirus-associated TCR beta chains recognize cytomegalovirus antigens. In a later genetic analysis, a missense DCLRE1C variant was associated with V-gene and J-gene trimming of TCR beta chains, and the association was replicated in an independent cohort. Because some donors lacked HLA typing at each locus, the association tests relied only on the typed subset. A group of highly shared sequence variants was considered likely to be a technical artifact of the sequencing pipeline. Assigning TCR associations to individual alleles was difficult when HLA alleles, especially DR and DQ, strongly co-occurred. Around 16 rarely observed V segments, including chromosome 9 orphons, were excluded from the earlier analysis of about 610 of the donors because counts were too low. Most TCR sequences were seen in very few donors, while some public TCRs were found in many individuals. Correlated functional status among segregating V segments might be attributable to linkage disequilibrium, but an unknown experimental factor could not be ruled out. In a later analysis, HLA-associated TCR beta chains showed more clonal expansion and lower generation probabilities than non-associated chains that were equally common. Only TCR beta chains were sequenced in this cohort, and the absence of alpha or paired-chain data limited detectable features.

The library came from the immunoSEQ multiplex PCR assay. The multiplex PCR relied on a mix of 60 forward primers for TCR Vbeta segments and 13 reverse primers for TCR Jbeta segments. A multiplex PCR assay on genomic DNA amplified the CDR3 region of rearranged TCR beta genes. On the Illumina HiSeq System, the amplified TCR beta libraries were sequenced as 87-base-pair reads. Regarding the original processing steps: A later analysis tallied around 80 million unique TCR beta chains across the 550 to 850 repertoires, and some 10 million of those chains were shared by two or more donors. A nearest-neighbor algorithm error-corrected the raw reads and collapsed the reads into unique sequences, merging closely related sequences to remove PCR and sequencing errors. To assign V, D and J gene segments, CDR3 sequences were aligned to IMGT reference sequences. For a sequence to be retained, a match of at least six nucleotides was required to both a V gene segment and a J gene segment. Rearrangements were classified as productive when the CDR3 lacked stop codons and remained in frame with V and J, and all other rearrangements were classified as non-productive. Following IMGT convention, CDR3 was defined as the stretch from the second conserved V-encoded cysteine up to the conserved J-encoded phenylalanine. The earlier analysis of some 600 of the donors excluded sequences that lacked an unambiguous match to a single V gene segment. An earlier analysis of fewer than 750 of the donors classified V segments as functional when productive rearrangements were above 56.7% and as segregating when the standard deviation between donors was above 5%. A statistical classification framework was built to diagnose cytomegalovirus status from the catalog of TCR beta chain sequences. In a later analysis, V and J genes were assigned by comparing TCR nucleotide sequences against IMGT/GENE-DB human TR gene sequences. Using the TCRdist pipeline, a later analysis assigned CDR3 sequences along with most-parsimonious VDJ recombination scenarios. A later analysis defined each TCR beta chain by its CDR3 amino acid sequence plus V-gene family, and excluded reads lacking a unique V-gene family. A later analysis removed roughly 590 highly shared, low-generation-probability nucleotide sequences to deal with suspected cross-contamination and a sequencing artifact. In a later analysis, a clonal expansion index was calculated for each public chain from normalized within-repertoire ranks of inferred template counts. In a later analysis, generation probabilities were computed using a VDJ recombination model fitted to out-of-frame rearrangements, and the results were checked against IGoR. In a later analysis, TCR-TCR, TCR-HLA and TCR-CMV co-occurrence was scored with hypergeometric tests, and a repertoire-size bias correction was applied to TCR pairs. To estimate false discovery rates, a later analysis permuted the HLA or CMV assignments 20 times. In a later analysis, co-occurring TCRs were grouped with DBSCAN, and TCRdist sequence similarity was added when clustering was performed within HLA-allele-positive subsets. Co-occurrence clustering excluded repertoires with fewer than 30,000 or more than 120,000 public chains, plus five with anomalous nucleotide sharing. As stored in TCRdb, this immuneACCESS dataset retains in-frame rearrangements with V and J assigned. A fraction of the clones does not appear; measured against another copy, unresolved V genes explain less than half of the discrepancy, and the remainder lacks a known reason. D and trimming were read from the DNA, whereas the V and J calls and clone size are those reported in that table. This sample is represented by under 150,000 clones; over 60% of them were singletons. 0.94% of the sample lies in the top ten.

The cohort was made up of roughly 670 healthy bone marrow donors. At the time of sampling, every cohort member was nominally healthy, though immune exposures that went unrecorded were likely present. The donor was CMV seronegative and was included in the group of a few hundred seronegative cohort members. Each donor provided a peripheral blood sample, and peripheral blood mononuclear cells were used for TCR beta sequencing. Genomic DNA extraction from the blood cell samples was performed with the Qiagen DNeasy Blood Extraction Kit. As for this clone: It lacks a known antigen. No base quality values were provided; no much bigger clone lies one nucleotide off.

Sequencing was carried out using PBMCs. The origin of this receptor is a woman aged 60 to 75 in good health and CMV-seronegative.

The CDR3 corresponds to CASSLATSGNTGELFF. The DNA is as follows: TGTGCCAGCAGCTTAGCGACTAGCGGGAACACCGGGGAGCTGTTTTTT. The sequence is built from TRBV7-9 and TRBJ2-2; TRBD2 agrees with 9 junctional bases. Measured from the cysteine to the phenylalanine, the CDR3 is 16 residues long. Just CDR3 DNA is preserved here, 48 bases in frame from base 1. The germline V gene (reference sequence) gives CDR1 as SEHNR and CDR2 as FQNEAQ. Ends trimmed: V by 0 bases, J by 1 base; bases unmatched to a gene: 0.